This TCR beta chain was captured in a study of beta chain features in type 1 diabetes. From germline, CDR1 is MDHEN and CDR2 SYDVKM. CDR3 length: 15 residues. V was clipped by 3 bases and J by 5 bases, with 14 bases between them. All of the isolated RNA was reverse transcribed, so expressed TCRB transcripts were sequenced. The method was immunoSEQ multiplex PCR; TCRdb's version includes in-frame clones alone and lacks a portion of them. The table lists 200,000 to 250,000 clones, over 65% of them singletons. Sequences were obtained from naive CD4+ T cells from blood. J is TRBJ2-4 and V is TRBV28; D could derive from TRBD1 or TRBD2 (6 bases each). The clonotype originates from a man under 40 in good health. CDR3 nucleotides: TGTGCCAGCAGTTTCCCGGGGGCAGGGGAAAACATTCAGTACTTC. Translation: CASSFPGAGENIQYF.